Listed here is a single TCR beta chain. Germline V gene data show CDR1 as MNHEY and CDR2 as SVGAGI. This CDR3 region has 15 residues. The V and J ends lost 8 bases and 4 bases, in that order; junction bases with no gene match: 9. These data originate in a study of blood T cell repertoires in COVID-19. Overall study: In each case, the material was cDNA or gDNA derived from T cells, B-cell-depleted T cells, or PBMCs.

Some clones are missing from TCRdb's copy, which holds only in-frame ones; the method was immunoSEQ multiplex PCR. The sample lists about 69,000 clones, roughly 79% occurring once. This chain joins TRBV6-5 and TRBJ1-1; 11 bases are a match to TRBD1. The sample comprised peripheral blood. The origin of this receptor is a man between 60 and 75 years old with acute or convalescent COVID-19. This CDR3 reads CASRRDRGSGTEAFF. CDR3 DNA sequence: TGTGCCAGCCGCCGGGACAGGGGGTCGGGCACTGAAGCTTTCTTT.